Here is one T cell receptor (beta chain) with its context. This specimen belongs to a study of CD8+ T cells in alopecia areata. It was cDNA, reverse transcribed from extracted RNA, that served as the sequencing template. The repertoire was sequenced with immunoSEQ multiplex PCR; TCRdb's copy has only in-frame clones and lacks some. Here the sample spans more than 200,000 clones, under 70% being singletons. Germline trimming cut 7 bases from V and 2 bases from J; bases unmatched to any gene: 14. This CDR3 comprises 17 residues. CDR1 SGHRS and CDR2 YFSETQ come from the germline V gene. The V gene is TRBV5-1, the J gene TRBJ2-3; 9 bases are a match to TRBD2. The specimen was CD4+ T cells sorted from blood, collected at week 0. The sequence was collected from a human donor with alopecia areata. The CDR3 DNA reads as TGCGCCAGCGATTCCTCTGGTAGCGGGAGAGTCACAGATACGCAGTATTTT. This codes for CASDSSGSGRVTDTQYF.